A selection of T cell receptor beta chains follows, all from one sample in a study of T cells in Graves' hyperthyroidism and ophthalmopathy. Each CDR3 protein is one row after TCRdb ran MiXCR on the multiplex PCR reads. There are fewer than 350,000 distinct CDR3 sequences in the sample; around 19% occur only once, and approximately 35% lies in the top ten. What was sequenced was blood. The origin of the receptors is a man in his fifties with Graves' ophthalmopathy. The CDR3 runs from the conserved cysteine through the conserved F or W. Fields, in order: D gene, clone size, J gene, V gene, CDR3 DNA, CDR3 protein. The D gene is left open where the match is weak. Rows give clone size only sometimes, using once, few, many, or a class for an expanded clone.

.	many	TRBJ2-7	TRBV2	TGTGCCAGCAGAGTGCTTACCTCCTACGAGCAGTACTTC	CASRVLTSYEQYF
.	few	TRBJ2-2	TRBV27	TGTGCCAGCAGTCCCCAGGGGGGGGCCTTGAACACCGGGGAGCTGTTTTTT	CASSPQGGALNTGELFF
.	many	TRBJ2-5	TRBV2	TGTGCCAGCAAACTTACCGGAGTTAAAGAGACCCAGTACTTC	CASKLTGVKETQYF
TRBD1	many	TRBJ2-3	TRBV5-6	TGTGCCAGCAGCTCGACAGGGGGCGGCACAGATACGCAGTATTTT	CASSSTGGGTDTQYF
TRBD1	few	TRBJ1-3	TRBV20-1	TGCAGTGCTAGGGGGACAGGGCTGGGTTCCTTTAGCTCTGGAAACACCATATATTTT	CSARGTGLGSFSSGNTIYF
TRBD1	few	TRBJ1-6	TRBV20-1	TGCAGTGCTAGAGCAGACAGGGGTTCACCCCTCCACTTT	CSARADRGSPLHF
TRBD2	many	TRBJ2-2	TRBV7-3	TGTGCCAGCAGCCCACGAATGACTAGCGGGTGGAACACCGGGGAGCTGTTTTTT	CASSPRMTSGWNTGELFF
TRBD2	.	TRBJ2-1	TRBV5-1	TGCGCCAGCAGCCAGGCTAGCGGGGAGGGTGAGCAGTTCTTC	CASSQASGEGEQFF
TRBD2	many	TRBJ2-7	TRBV7-6	TGTGCCAGCAGCTCGTTCGGGGGGTCGCAGAGGGACGACGAGCAGTACTTC	CASSSFGGSQRDDEQYF
.	many	TRBJ1-1	TRBV5-5	TGTGCCAGCAGTCCCGCTGGGAGGAACACTGAAGCTTTCTTT	CASSPAGRNTEAFF
TRBD1	.	TRBJ1-2	TRBV7-2	TGTGCCAGCAGCTTATCGACAGGGGGTACCCAAGGTGGCTACACCTTC	CASSLSTGGTQGGYTF
.	many	TRBJ1-1	TRBV5-1	TGCGCCAGCAGCCCTACAGGGTTTCAGGAGGCTTTCTTT	CASSPTGFQEAFF
.	.	TRBJ2-2	TRBV19	TGTGCCAGTAGTATGCTGGGGCGGAACACCGGGGAGCTGTTTTTT	CASSMLGRNTGELFF